Below, 11 T cell receptor beta chains from the same sample are listed, as sequenced in a study of blood T cells in healthy people across ages. Using a J-beta primer mix together with a sample-barcoded 5' primer, a second PCR was run for about 6 to 12 cycles. Via MiXCR, TCRdb re-called the 5' RACE reads, giving one row per CDR3 protein. The sample includes roughly 1,100,000 distinct CDR3 sequences, 20% to 25% of them seen just once. These data were also reused for a study on T cells of mothers and their children.

What was sequenced was blood. All receptors come from a girl aged 2 to 10 in good health.

A few counts support this clonotype. The CDR3 does not end in the conserved phenylalanine or tryptophan, so this is likely a read error. This chain connects TRBV2 to TRBJ1-1; D remains ambiguous. Germline CDR1 and CDR2: SNHLY and FYNNEI. CDR3 size: 11 residues. Trimming shortened V by 10 bases and J by 7 bases, and 13 bases separated the two germline ends. Here the CDR3 reads CATSDQVEAFI. The CDR3 DNA is TGTGCCACCTCAGATCAGGTTGAAGCTTTCATT.

V is TRBV7-6 and J is TRBJ2-7; D could derive from TRBD1 or TRBD2 (5 bases each). V was shortened by 5 bases and J by 6 bases, with 23 bases between the two germline ends. The V gene's germline CDR1 is SGHVS and CDR2 FNYEAQ. This CDR3 has 16 amino acids. The CDR3 region is CASSNRLGGGPSEQYF. CDR3 bases: TGTGCCAGCAGCAACCGCCTTGGGGGTGGTCCTAGCGAGCAGTACTTC.

The V and J genes are TRBV20-1 and TRBJ2-5; no definite D call. The J call may be mistaken, given a closer DNA end match to TRBJ2-1. CDR1 is DFQATT and CDR2 is SNEGSKA in the germline V gene (reference sequence). CDR3 length equals 14 residues. CDR3 region: CSARDSGYPNEQFF. In DNA, the CDR3 is TGCAGTGCTAGAGATTCTGGGTACCCCAATGAGCAGTTCTTC.

This chain connects TRBV24-1 to TRBJ2-1; perhaps TRBD2 as D (6 bases). The CDR3 contains 17 residues. The germline V gene encodes CDR1 KGHDR and CDR2 SFDVKD. Trimming removed 8 bases from V and 6 bases from J, with 25 bases in between. The DNA of the CDR3 is TGTGCCACCAACGGGACTCCCGGGGAAGGGGTACGCAATGAGCAGTTCTTC. Protein sequence: CATNGTPGEGVRNEQFF.

The chain couples TRBV6-2 or TRBV6-3 to TRBJ1-4; D is unclear. The germline V and J ends were trimmed by 7 bases and 8 bases, with 17 bases remaining between them. The CDR3 has 14 residues. Germline CDR1 reads MNHEY; CDR2 reads SVGEGT. CDR3 nucleotide sequence: TGTGCCAGCAACCAAGCGGCTACTGGGGAAAAACTGTTTTTT. Translated, it gives CASNQAATGEKLFF.

The table lists this clonotype with a few counts. The chain carries TRBV5-1 and TRBJ2-1; tentatively, D is TRBD1 or TRBD2 (5 bases each). The CDR3 extends over 15 amino acids. The germline V gene has CDR1 SGHRS and CDR2 YFSETQ. V dropped 4 bases and J dropped 6 bases, with 17 bases sitting between them. DNA of the CDR3: TGCGCCAGCAGCCTACCGGGACCCGACATCAATGAGCAGTTCTTC. Its translation is CASSLPGPDINEQFF.

The V call is TRBV20-1, the J call TRBJ2-6, with TRBD1 matching 7 bases. V lost 4 bases to trimming and J lost 3 bases; unmatched junction nucleotides: 9. The CDR3 covers 16 residues. The germline CDR1 and CDR2 sequences are DFQATT and SNEGSKA (reference sequence). The CDR3 sequence is CSAKTPGQVGANVLTF. CDR3 sequence (DNA): TGCAGTGCTAAGACACCCGGACAGGTTGGGGCCAACGTCCTGACTTTC.

V and J are TRBV11-2 and TRBJ2-5; D may be TRBD2 (5 bases). The J call is in doubt because the DNA end fits TRBJ2-7 better. Germline CDR1 is SGHAT and CDR2 is FQNNGV. The CDR3 totals 14 residues. This chain's CDR3 is CASSPPAGAYEQYF. CDR3 bases: TGTGCCAGCAGCCCCCCGGCCGGGGCCTACGAGCAGTACTTC.

The chain carries TRBV12-3 or TRBV12-4 and TRBJ2-3; TRBD2 matches at 7 bases. The CDR3 contains 15 residues. Germline trimming cut 8 bases from V and 2 bases from J; bases unmatched to any gene: 10. The CDR3 nucleotides read TGTGCCAGCGCCGATTTTGCGGGGGACACAGATACGCAGTATTTT. Translated: CASADFAGDTDTQYF.

V usage is TRBV24-1 and J usage is TRBJ2-5; D is uncertain. Per germline, CDR1 KGHDR and CDR2 SFDVKD. The V and J ends lost 3 bases and 2 bases respectively, with 9 bases between them. The CDR3 sequence is 14 residues long. CDR3 nucleotides: TGTGCCACCAGTGATCATCAGGCACAAGAGACCCAGTACTTC. Encoded protein: CATSDHQAQETQYF.

This clonotype showed up just a few times. The CDR3 DNA follows: TGTGCCAGCAGCCCACTCCCTAGCGCCTCCTACAATGAGCAGTTCTTC. It translates to CASSPLPSASYNEQFF. The chain employs TRBV7-9 and TRBJ2-1, with D tentatively TRBD2 (6 bases). Germline V CDR1 and CDR2: SEHNR, FQNEAQ (reference sequence). The V and J ends lost 5 bases and 0 bases respectively, with 14 bases between them. This CDR3 contains 16 residues. Together with reference TRBV7-9 and TRBJ2-1, the CDR3 gives the full variable domain: DTGVSQNPRHKITKRGQNVTFRCDPISEHNRLYWYRQTLGQGPEFLTYFQNEAQLEKSRLLSDRFSAERPKGSFSTLEIQRTEQGDSAMYLCASSPLPSASYNEQFFGPGTRLTVL.